The 22 T cell receptor beta chains in this list originate from one sample, sequenced in a study of graft-versus-host responses after intestinal transplantation. The repertoire was sequenced with immunoSEQ multiplex PCR; TCRdb's copy has only in-frame clones and lacks some. In the table there are about 14,000 clones, just under 95% of which are singletons. This sample comprised PBMCs, obtained 9 days after transplant. The source of these receptors is a human patient who received an intestinal transplant, so some T cells may come from the graft donor.

The rearrangement uses TRBV7-9 and TRBJ2-2; 11 bases are a match to TRBD2. Germline loops: CDR1 SEHNR, CDR2 FQNEAQ (reference sequence). This CDR3 is 16 amino acids long. V trimming: 5 bases; J trimming: 2 bases; junction bases outside the gene matches: 4. DNA for the CDR3: TGTGCCAGCAGCGCAACTAGCGGGAGCAACACCGGGGAGCTGTTTTTT. Translating it yields CASSATSGSNTGELFF. Full variable domain (outside the CDR3, taken from reference TRBV7-9 and TRBJ2-2): DTGVSQNPRHKITKRGQNVTFRCDPISEHNRLYWYRQTLGQGPEFLTYFQNEAQLEKSRLLSDRFSAERPKGSFSTLEIQRTEQGDSAMYLCASSATSGSNTGELFFGEGSRLTVL.

V is TRBV19 and J is TRBJ1-1, with unresolved D. In germline, CDR1 is LNHDA, CDR2 SQIVND (reference sequence). The CDR3 loop spans 15 amino acids. Trimming took off 2 bases at V and 1 base at J, with 11 bases between the two ends. CDR3 sequence (DNA): TGTGCCAGTAGTATAAGTGGTGGCGGGAACACTGAAGCTTTCTTT. This sequence encodes CASSISGGGNTEAFF.

The rearrangement links TRBV6-5 to TRBJ2-7, with 8 nucleotides matching TRBD1. J was trimmed by 5 bases and V by 7 bases; bases with no gene match: 10. CDR3 size: 14 residues. The germline V gene encodes CDR1 MNHEY and CDR2 SVGAGI. The CDR3 spells CASTEDREVHEQYF. In DNA form, the CDR3 reads TGTGCCAGCACAGAGGACAGGGAGGTACACGAGCAGTACTTC.

The chain is built from TRBV15 and TRBJ2-1; D is undetermined. The CDR3 is made up of 16 amino acids. Germline CDR1 is LNHNV and CDR2 is YYDKDF (reference sequence). Between the trimmed V and J ends, which lost 2 bases and 8 bases, there was a span of 19 bases. CDR3 in DNA: TGTGCCACCAGCAGAACTCCTCCCCCAAGGTGGGATGAGCAGTTCTTC. Translating it yields CATSRTPPPRWDEQFF.

This chain uses TRBV27 with TRBJ2-2; D uncertain. Trimming cost V 2 bases and J 7 bases, with 5 bases left between them. The germline CDR1 and CDR2 sequences are MNHEY and SMNVEV (reference sequence). The CDR3 totals 12 residues. The CDR3 bases are TGTGCCAGCAGTTTAAGCAGCGGGGAGCTGTTTTTT. Its translation is CASSLSSGELFF.

The chain carries TRBV9 and TRBJ2-7, with 7 bases matching TRBD1. Germline CDR1 reads SGDLS; CDR2 reads YYNGEE. The CDR3 contains 12 residues. Unmatched junction bases numbered 4, after V lost 4 bases and J lost 6 bases. CDR3 residues: CASSRTGAEQYF. In nucleotides, the CDR3 is TGTGCCAGCAGCAGAACAGGGGCCGAGCAGTACTTC.

The chain has TRBV13 and TRBJ2-7; weak D call: TRBD2 (5 bases). With 3 bases removed from V and 0 bases from J, the gap between germline ends came to 9 bases. The CDR3 is made up of 14 amino acids. Germline CDR1 PRHDT, CDR2 FYEKMQ (reference sequence). CDR3 sequence reads: CASSFPGSSYEQYF. CDR3 in DNA: TGTGCCAGCAGCTTTCCGGGGAGCTCCTACGAGCAGTACTTC.

This rearrangement joins TRBV21-1 to TRBJ1-1. TRBV21-1 is given as a pseudogene. This CDR3 has 13 amino acids. CDR3: CASSTRISTEAFF. In DNA, the CDR3 is TGTGCCAGCAGCACCCGGATCAGCACTGAAGCTTTCTTT.

The CDR3 reads CASSPPRGPGNTIYF. CDR3 in DNA: TGTGCCAGCAGTCCCCCCAGGGGGCCTGGAAACACCATATATTTT. The chain is built from TRBV27 and TRBJ1-3; 8 nucleotides agree with TRBD1. The V and J ends lost 5 bases and 2 bases, in that order; junction bases with no gene match: 5. CDR1 is MNHEY and CDR2 is SMNVEV in the germline V gene (reference sequence). The CDR3 runs 15 residues.

This chain connects TRBV4-1 to TRBJ2-5, with TRBD1 matching over 8 bases. The length of the CDR3 is 15 residues. Germline CDR1 is MGHRA and CDR2 is YSYEKL. V lost 4 bases, J lost 4 bases, and 8 bases stayed unmatched. The CDR3 DNA is TGCGCCAGCAGCCCGGGACAGGTGGGGGGAGAGACCCAGTACTTC. Amino acids: CASSPGQVGGETQYF.

The chain couples TRBV9 to TRBJ2-5; D uncertain. The CDR3 length is 12 residues. V shed 3 bases and J shed 7 bases, with 10 bases lying between them. Per germline, CDR1 SGDLS and CDR2 YYNGEE. The CDR3 spells CASSAGVGTQYF. The DNA for the CDR3 is TGTGCCAGCAGCGCCGGAGTTGGGACCCAGTACTTC.

J is TRBJ1-1 and V is TRBV19, with a possible D match to TRBD1 (5 bases). This CDR3 comprises 13 residues. The V and J ends lost 8 bases and 1 base respectively, with 11 bases between them. CDR1 is LNHDA and CDR2 is SQIVND in the germline V gene (reference sequence). CDR3 DNA sequence: TGTGCCAGTTCCCAGACAGCGAACACTGAAGCTTTCTTT. Translated: CASSQTANTEAFF. Variable domain in full (rest from reference TRBV19 and TRBJ1-1): DGGITQSPKYLFRKEGQNVTLSCEQNLNHDAMYWYRQDPGQGLRLIYYSQIVNDFQKGDIAEGYSVSREKKESFPLTVTSAQKNPTAFYLCASSQTANTEAFFGQGTRLTVV.

The V and J genes are TRBV11-2 and TRBJ2-5, with a weak D call TRBD1 (6 bases). The CDR3 spans 15 residues. The V gene lost 5 bases and the J gene lost 4 bases, with 17 bases spanning the gap. CDR1 SGHAT and CDR2 FQNNGV come from the germline V gene. The CDR3 nucleotides are TGTGCCAGCAGCCGTTGGACAGTAGACGGAGAGACCCAGTACTTC. Translation: CASSRWTVDGETQYF.

The CDR3 DNA follows: TGTGCCATCAGTGAGTGGCAGGGCAGTGAAGCTTTCTTT. The encoded protein is CAISEWQGSEAFF. The chain recombines TRBV10-3 with TRBJ1-1; TRBD1 might be the D (5 bases). Per the germline V gene, CDR1 is ENHRY and CDR2 is SYGVKD. Trimming shortened V by 1 base and J by 7 bases, and 10 bases separated the two germline ends. This CDR3 has 13 residues.

This chain joins TRBV14 and TRBJ2-7, with 9 nucleotides matching TRBD2. V dropped 1 base and J dropped 1; count of bases not matched to a gene: 11. CDR3 length: 18 amino acids. The germline gives CDR1 SGHDN, CDR2 FVKESK. CDR3 bases: TGTGCCAGCAGCCAAGGTTTTCGAGCGGGAGGACGTTCCTACGAGCAGTACTTC. Protein product: CASSQGFRAGGRSYEQYF.

This clone showed up just once. This chain joins TRBV10-3 and TRBJ1-2, with a weak D call TRBD1 (5 bases). The CDR3 runs to 13 residues. V shed 4 bases and J shed 5 bases, with 11 bases lying between them. Per the germline V gene, CDR1 is ENHRY and CDR2 is SYGVKD. CDR3 sequence: CAISGGGTYGYTF. The CDR3 nucleotides read TGTGCCATCAGTGGGGGGGGTACTTATGGCTACACCTTC.

J is TRBJ2-7 and V is TRBV19, with 7 bases matching TRBD1. The junction had 8 bases not matched to a gene; V was cut back by 6 bases and J by 6 bases. This CDR3 comprises 13 residues. Germline V gene sequence: CDR1 LNHDA, CDR2 SQIVND (reference sequence). The CDR3 nucleotides read TGTGCCAGTAGCCCCGGGACAGCCCTCGAGCAGTACTTC. Its translation is CASSPGTALEQYF. Supplemented by reference TRBV19 and TRBJ2-7, the full variable domain reads DGGITQSPKYLFRKEGQNVTLSCEQNLNHDAMYWYRQDPGQGLRLIYYSQIVNDFQKGDIAEGYSVSREKKESFPLTVTSAQKNPTAFYLCASSPGTALEQYFGPGTRLTVT.

The rearrangement links TRBV7-6 to TRBJ2-1; D possibly uses TRBD1 or TRBD2 (5 bases each). V was clipped by 0 bases and J by 11 bases, with 11 bases between them. This CDR3 comprises 13 residues. Germline V gene lookup returns CDR1 SGHVS and CDR2 FNYEAQ. CDR3 sequence: CASSLAGDGQQFF. The DNA for the CDR3 is TGTGCCAGCAGCTTAGCAGGGGACGGACAGCAGTTCTTC. Complete variable domain (other parts from reference TRBV7-6 and TRBJ2-1): GAGVSQSPRYKVTKRGQDVALRCDPISGHVSLYWYRQALGQGPEFLTYFNYEAQQDKSGLPNDRFSAERPEGSISTLTIQRTEQRDSAMYRCASSLAGDGQQFFGPGTRLTVL.

This rearrangement joins TRBV28 to TRBJ1-1; no reliable D call. Trimming stripped 8 bases from V and 5 bases from J, with 12 bases between. The germline V gene has CDR1 MDHEN and CDR2 SYDVKM. The length of the CDR3 is 12 residues. The CDR3: CASGLLGTEAFF. The CDR3 DNA reads as TGTGCCAGCGGCCTTCTGGGGACTGAAGCTTTCTTT.

The V and J genes are TRBV4-1 and TRBJ1-1; D possibly corresponds to TRBD1 (6 bases). V lost 3 bases and J lost 5, with 10 bases in between. The CDR3 has 13 amino acids. In germline, CDR1 is MGHRA, CDR2 YSYEKL. Here the CDR3 reads CASSHGQLTEAFF. The CDR3, as DNA: TGCGCCAGCAGCCATGGACAGCTAACTGAAGCTTTCTTT.

The rearrangement joins TRBV7-6 to TRBJ2-7, with D perhaps TRBD1 (6 bases). V was shortened by 1 base and J by 3 bases, with 7 bases between the two germline ends. The CDR3 sequence is 13 residues long. Germline V gene sequence: CDR1 SGHVS, CDR2 FNYEAQ. The CDR3 sequence: CASSLDRVYEQYF. The CDR3 DNA is TGTGCCAGCAGCTTAGACAGGGTCTACGAGCAGTACTTC.

The chain uses TRBV19 and TRBJ1-3; D gene ambiguous. V dropped 9 bases and J dropped 0 bases, with 12 bases sitting between them. The germline V gene has CDR1 LNHDA and CDR2 SQIVND (reference sequence). The length of the CDR3 is 14 residues. The CDR3 protein is CASSARTSGNTIYF. Here the CDR3 DNA reads TGTGCCAGCTCAGCACGAACCTCTGGAAACACCATATATTTT.